This TCR beta chain was captured in a study of CD8 T cells in Susac syndrome. The patients with Susac syndrome satisfied recently defined diagnostic criteria for either definite or probable disease. Study observations and caveats: Within total CD8+ repertoires, under 20 Susac-specific public clones were found, and within CD8+ TEMRA repertoires, about 5.

As for this clonotype: Its target is not known.

With random hexamers, reverse transcription was performed on about 0.45 to 1 ug of RNA. One entry per CDR3 protein results from TCRdb running MiXCR on the immunoSEQ multiplex PCR reads. The sample carries roughly 100,000 distinct CDR3 sequences, around 96% recorded once. Trimming removed 3 bases from V and 2 bases from J, with 14 bases in between. The CDR3 length is 15 residues. This receptor was identified in a human donor with Susac syndrome. The sample was CD8+ T cells from PBMCs. The chain joins TRBV12-3 or TRBV12-4 to TRBJ2-7; D possibly matches TRBD1 or TRBD2 (5 bases each). CDR3: CASSLMGVSPYEQYF. The CDR3 region has the DNA TGTGCCAGCAGTTTGATGGGGGTATCCCCCTACGAGCAGTACTTC.